This T cell receptor beta chain was retrieved from a study of blood T cell repertoires in COVID-19. On the study more broadly: Sites across the United States, Italy and Spain contributed samples from acute and convalescent COVID-19.

This CDR3 is 14 amino acids long. Germline V gene sequence: CDR1 SGHNT, CDR2 YYREEE (reference sequence). V was cut by 0 bases and J by 0 bases, with 4 bases left in between. As for this clone: This same CDR3 is encoded by further DNA sequences in the sample.

Generated by immunoSEQ multiplex PCR, the TCRdb table keeps only in-frame clones and is missing some. The sample holds under 250,000 clones, 70% to 90% seen once. The chain links TRBV5-4 to TRBJ1-3; D is unclear. The sample taken for sequencing was peripheral blood. The sequence derives from a woman in her 70s with active or convalescent COVID-19. The CDR3 DNA reads as TGTGCCAGCAGCTTGGCAGGCTCTGGAAACACCATATATTTT. Translated, it gives CASSLAGSGNTIYF.